The clone carrying this T cell receptor beta chain was recorded at least ten times. The antigen is not known. Diagnoses used clinical symptoms, serum thyroxine and TRAb, thyroid ultrasound and orbital computed tomography. TCR beta CDR3 region amplification was performed from RNA transcripts. Primed by the HTBI set, a first-round RT-PCR was run on the TCR CDR3. Each CDR3 protein gets one entry after TCRdb re-called the multiplex PCR reads with MiXCR. The sample holds hundreds of thousands of distinct CDR3 sequences, about 15% seen once. This sample is part of a study of T cells in Graves' hyperthyroidism and ophthalmopathy. Study-level points and caveats: Within blood appeared most thyroid clonotypes that had expanded above 0.001.

The CDR3 loop spans 13 amino acids. Germline V CDR1 and CDR2: SEHNR, FQNEAQ (reference sequence). V was shortened by 5 bases and J by 4 bases, with 11 bases between the two germline ends. This sequence joins TRBV7-9 and TRBJ1-1, with D unclear. The source is a woman between 18 and 29 years old with Graves' ophthalmopathy. Material for sequencing was blood. The DNA for the CDR3 is TGTGCCAGCAGCCCCCCGCGGGTCACTGAAGCTTTCTTT. Its translation: CASSPPRVTEAFF.